The entry below describes one T cell receptor beta chain. Its antigen is unknown. This entry is derived from a study of T cell responses to AZD1222 COVID-19 vaccine. Study-wide findings and caveats: Repertoires were obtained only post-peak T cell response. Spike regions recognized by vaccine-associated CD4 TCRs spanned the protein, led by 160-218 and 743-854. There were mostly white British donors and more females than males, and clonal diversity was possibly underestimated.

The CDR3 consists of 16 residues. V was clipped by 3 bases and J by 3 bases; unmatched bases: 7. Germline CDR1 LNHDA, CDR2 SQIVND (reference sequence). TCRdb's table, derived via immunoSEQ multiplex PCR, lists solely in-frame clones and lacks some. The sample comprises approximately 120,000 clones, about nine tenths of which are singletons, and around a tenth rests with the top ten. Sequencing was performed on peripheral blood, taken 28 days after the second AZD1222 dose. The chain uses TRBV19 and TRBJ1-1; TRBD1 matches 10 bases. This TCR came from an adult who received the AZD1222 COVID-19 vaccine. The CDR3 sequence is CASSIPRTGGHTEAFF. CDR3 DNA sequence: TGTGCCAGTAGTATCCCCAGGACAGGGGGGCACACTGAAGCTTTCTTT.